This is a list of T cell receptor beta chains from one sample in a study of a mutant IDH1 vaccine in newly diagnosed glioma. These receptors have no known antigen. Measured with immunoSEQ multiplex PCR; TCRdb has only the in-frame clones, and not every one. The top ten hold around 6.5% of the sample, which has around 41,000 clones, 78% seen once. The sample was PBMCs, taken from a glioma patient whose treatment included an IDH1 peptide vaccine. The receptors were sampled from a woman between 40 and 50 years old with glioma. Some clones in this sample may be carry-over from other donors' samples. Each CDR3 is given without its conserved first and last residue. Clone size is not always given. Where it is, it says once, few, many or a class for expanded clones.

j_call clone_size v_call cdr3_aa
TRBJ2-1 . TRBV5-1 ASSFTTVKTIEQF
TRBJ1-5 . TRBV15 ATSPRGNQPQH
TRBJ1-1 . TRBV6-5 ASSPGRYTEAF
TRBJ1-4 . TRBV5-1 ATRGVNEKLF
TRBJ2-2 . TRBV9 ASSPHRTSGSGELF
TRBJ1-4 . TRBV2 ASQYRGNEKLF
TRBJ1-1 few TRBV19 ASSMSPNTEAF
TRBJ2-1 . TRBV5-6 ASSFTSGTGGNEQF
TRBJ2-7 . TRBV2 ASLGLLAEYEQY
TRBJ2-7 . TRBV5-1 ASSRTLTGGEQY
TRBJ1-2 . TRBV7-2 ASSLRNYGYT
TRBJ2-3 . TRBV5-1 ASSLYPGLAGGGTDTQY
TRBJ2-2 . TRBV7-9 ASSLVRELF
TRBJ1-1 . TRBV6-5 ASSAGGANTEAF
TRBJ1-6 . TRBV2 ASQGQTNSPLH
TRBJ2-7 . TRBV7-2 ASSLAGTGTNEQY
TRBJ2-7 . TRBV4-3 ASSPSWGSSYEQY
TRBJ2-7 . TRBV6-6 ASKARAYEQY
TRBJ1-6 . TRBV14 ASTDLEGQGESPLH
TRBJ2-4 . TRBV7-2 ASSPGSTLAKNIQY
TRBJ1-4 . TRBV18 ASRGQQGVEKLF
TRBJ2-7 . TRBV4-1 ASSQETTGTVPNYEQY
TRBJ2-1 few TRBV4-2 ASSQDQGALYYNEQF
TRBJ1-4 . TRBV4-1 ASSQDSSLNEKLF
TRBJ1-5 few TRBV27 ASSSGQGFWQPQH
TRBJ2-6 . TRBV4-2 ASSQDSRRGRGANVLT
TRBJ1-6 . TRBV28 ASSSRTSRRRSPLH
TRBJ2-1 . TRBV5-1 ASGDPNSYNEQF
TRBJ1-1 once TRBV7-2 ATRLPWGNTEAF
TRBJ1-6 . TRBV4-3 ASSQVRDSPLH
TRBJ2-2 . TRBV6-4 ASSDSMSGELF
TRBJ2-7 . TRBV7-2 ASHPSGGAEQY
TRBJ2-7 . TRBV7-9 ASSLGRVYEQY
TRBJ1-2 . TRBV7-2 ASSPPGLAGYT
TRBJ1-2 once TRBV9 ASSGVALSNEANYGYT
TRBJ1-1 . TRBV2 ASSEGFRRSSTEAF
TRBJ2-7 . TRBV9 ASSVADRSYEQY
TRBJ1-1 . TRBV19 ATQVSSTGPLNTEAF